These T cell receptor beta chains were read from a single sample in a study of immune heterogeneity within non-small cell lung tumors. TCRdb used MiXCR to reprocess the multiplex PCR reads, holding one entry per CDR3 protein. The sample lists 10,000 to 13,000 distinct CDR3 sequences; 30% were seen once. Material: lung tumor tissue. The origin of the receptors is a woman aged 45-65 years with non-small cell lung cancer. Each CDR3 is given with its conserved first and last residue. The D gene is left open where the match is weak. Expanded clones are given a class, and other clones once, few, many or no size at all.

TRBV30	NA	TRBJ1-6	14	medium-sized	CAWSGGMGNSPLHF	TGTGCCTGGAGTGGAGGGATGGGTAATTCACCCCTCCACTTT
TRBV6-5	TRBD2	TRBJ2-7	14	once	CASSSNGGAREHYF	TGTGCCAGCAGTTCTAACGGGGGGGCGAGGGAGCATTACTTC
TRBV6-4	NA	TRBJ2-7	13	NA	CASRNRDPYEQYF	TGTGCCAGCAGAAACAGGGATCCCTACGAGCAGTACTTC
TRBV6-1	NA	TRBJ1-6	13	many	CASMSSYNSPLHF	TGTGCCAGCATGAGCTCCTATAATTCACCCCTCCACTTT
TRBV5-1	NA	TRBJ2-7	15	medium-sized	CASSLGGTALYEQYF	TGCGCCAGCAGCTTGGGAGGGACGGCGCTCTACGAGCAGTACTTC
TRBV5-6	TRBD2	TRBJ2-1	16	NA	CASRRLLAGGGYEQFF	TGTGCCAGCAGACGCCTACTAGCGGGAGGAGGTTATGAGCAGTTCTTC
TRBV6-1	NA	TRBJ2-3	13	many	CASSYRTGDTQYF	TGTGCCAGCAGTTATCGAACAGGAGATACGCAGTATTTT
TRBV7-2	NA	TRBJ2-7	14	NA	CASSSQGVSYEQYF	TGTGCCAGCAGCTCGCAAGGGGTATCCTACGAGCAGTACTTC
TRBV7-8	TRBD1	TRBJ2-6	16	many	CASSMRDSSGANVLTF	TGTGCCAGCAGCATGAGGGACAGCTCTGGGGCCAACGTCCTGACTTTC
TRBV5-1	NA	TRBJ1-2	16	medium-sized	CASSPTLLRMNYGYTF	TGCGCCAGCAGCCCGACTCTACTCAGAATGAACTATGGCTACACCTTC
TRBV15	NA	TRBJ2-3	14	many	CATSLDSSTDTQYF	TGTGCCACCAGCTTGGACAGCAGCACAGATACGCAGTATTTT
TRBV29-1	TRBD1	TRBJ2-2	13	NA	CSVGEGAGGELFF	TGCAGCGTTGGTGAGGGGGCCGGCGGGGAGCTGTTTTTT
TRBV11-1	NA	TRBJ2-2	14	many	CASSSGQNTGELFF	TGTGCCAGCAGCTCGGGACAGAACACCGGGGAGCTGTTTTTT
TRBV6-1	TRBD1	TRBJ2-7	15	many	CASKDRGQASYEQYF	TGTGCCAGCAAGGACCGGGGACAGGCGTCCTACGAGCAGTACTTC
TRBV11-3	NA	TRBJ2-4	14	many	CASSLVRGKNIQYF	TGTGCCAGCAGCTTAGTGAGGGGGAAAAACATTCAGTACTTC
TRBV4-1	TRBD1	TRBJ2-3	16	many	CASSREGTGSTDTQYF	TGCGCCAGCAGCCGGGAAGGGACAGGGAGCACAGATACGCAGTATTTT
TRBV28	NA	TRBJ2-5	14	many	CASSLGDSQETQYF	TGTGCCAGCAGTTTAGGTGACAGCCAAGAGACCCAGTACTTC
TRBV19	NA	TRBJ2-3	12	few	CASSLDRDTQYF	TGTGCCAGTAGTCTCGACAGGGATACGCAGTATTTT
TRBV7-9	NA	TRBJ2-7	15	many	CASSLEQGRVNEQYF	TGTGCCAGCAGCTTAGAGCAGGGGCGCGTGAACGAGCAGTACTTC
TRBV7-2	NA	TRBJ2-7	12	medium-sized	CASSYRGVEQYF	TGTGCCAGCAGTTATAGGGGGGTCGAGCAGTACTTC
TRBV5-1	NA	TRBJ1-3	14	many	CASSPNAGGNTIYF	TGCGCCAGCAGCCCGAACGCCGGTGGAAACACCATATATTTT
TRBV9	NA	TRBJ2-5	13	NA	CASIVGRAETQYF	TGTGCCAGCATCGTAGGAAGGGCTGAGACCCAGTACTTC
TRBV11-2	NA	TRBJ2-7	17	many	CASRSDITRTDLYEQYF	TGTGCCAGCAGGAGTGACATTACAAGGACAGATCTATACGAGCAGTACTTC
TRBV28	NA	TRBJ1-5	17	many	CASSLVGGGGSNQPQHF	TGTGCCAGCAGCCTGGTTGGGGGGGGCGGTAGCAATCAGCCCCAGCATTTT
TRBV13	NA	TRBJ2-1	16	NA	CASSFKRRSSYNEQFF	TGTGCCAGCAGCTTCAAGCGGAGGAGCTCCTACAATGAGCAGTTCTTC
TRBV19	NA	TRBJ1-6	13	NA	CASSIQENSPLHF	TGTGCCAGTAGTATCCAGGAGAATTCACCCCTCCACTTT
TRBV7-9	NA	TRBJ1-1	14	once	CASSLWVLRAEAFF	TGTGCCAGCAGCTTATGGGTCCTCCGCGCTGAAGCTTTCTTT
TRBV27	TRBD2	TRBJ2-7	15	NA	CASSVLAGSSYEQYF	TGTGCCAGCAGCGTACTAGCGGGGAGCTCCTACGAGCAGTACTTC
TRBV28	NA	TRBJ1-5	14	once	CASSDIGGYQPQHF	TGTGCCAGCAGTGATATTGGCGGCTATCAGCCCCAGCATTTT
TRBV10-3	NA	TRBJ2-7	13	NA	CAISEPRVYEQYF	TGTGCCATCAGTGAGCCTCGGGTCTACGAGCAGTACTTC
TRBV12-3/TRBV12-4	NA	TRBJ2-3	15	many	CASRSRTSSTDTQYF	TGTGCCAGCAGATCAAGGACTTCTAGCACAGATACGCAGTATTTT
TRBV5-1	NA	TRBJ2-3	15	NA	CASSLEVRVTYTQYF	TGCGCCAGCAGCTTGGAAGTCAGGGTAACATATACGCAGTATTTT
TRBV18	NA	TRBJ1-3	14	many	CASSPEDSGNTIYF	TGTGCCAGCTCACCCGAGGACTCTGGAAACACCATATATTTT
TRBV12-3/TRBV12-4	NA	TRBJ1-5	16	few	CASSPLGFYSNQPQHF	TGTGCCAGCAGCCCCCTGGGTTTCTATAGCAATCAGCCCCAGCATTTT
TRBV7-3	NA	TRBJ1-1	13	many	CASSQGGPTEAFF	TGTGCCAGCAGCCAAGGAGGGCCCACTGAAGCTTTCTTT
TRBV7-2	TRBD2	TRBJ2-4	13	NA	CASMGGAKNIQYF	TGTGCCAGCATGGGGGGGGCCAAAAACATTCAGTACTTC
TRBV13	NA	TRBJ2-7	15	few	CASGERDSLGQKQYF	TGTGCCAGCGGTGAGAGGGACTCCCTGGGTCAGAAGCAGTACTTC
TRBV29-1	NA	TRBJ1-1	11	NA	CSGTQITEAFF	TGCAGCGGTACACAGATCACTGAAGCTTTCTTT
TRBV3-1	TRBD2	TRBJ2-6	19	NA	CASSRRGGGDSGGANLLTF	TGTGCCAGCAGTCGGCGGGGCGGGGGGGATTCTGGTGGGGCCAACCTCCTGACTTTC
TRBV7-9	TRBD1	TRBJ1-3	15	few	CASSYRQGGRNTIYF	TGTGCCAGCAGCTACCGACAGGGGGGGCGAAACACCATATATTTT
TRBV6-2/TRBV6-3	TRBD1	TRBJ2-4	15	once	CASTSKGAGKNIQYF	TGTGCCAGCACTTCCAAGGGGGCCGGCAAAAACATTCAGTACTTC
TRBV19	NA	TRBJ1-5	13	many	CATWRGAGEPQHF	TGTGCCACTTGGAGGGGAGCGGGAGAGCCCCAGCATTTT
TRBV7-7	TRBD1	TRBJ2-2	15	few	CASRAQGANTGELFF	TGTGCTAGCAGAGCACAGGGGGCGAACACCGGGGAGCTGTTTTTT
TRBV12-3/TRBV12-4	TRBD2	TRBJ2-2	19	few	CASSYLTGLAGANTGELFF	TGTGCCAGCAGTTACCTAACGGGACTAGCGGGCGCGAACACCGGGGAGCTGTTTTTT